This TCR beta chain is from a study of shared clonotypes between healthy human individuals. Study details: The plates for each donor numbered three CD4 naive, three CD4 memory, two CD8 naive and one CD8 memory.

The naive CD8 population came from CD45RO-negative cells selected for CCR7, without terminally differentiated effector memory CD45RA+ cells. Clones were read by immunoSEQ multiplex PCR, and TCRdb kept only the in-frame ones, dropping some. The table has 1.5 million to 2.5 million clones, approximately 95% seen once; the top ten hold 1% to 1.5%. Study-level results: Non-shared clonotypes were found to have lower generation probabilities than the clonotypes that were shared by all four of the sorted-subset donors. Relative to memory subsets, naive subsets generally showed larger estimated richness. What limited the represented genetic and exposure-history diversity was the small number of donors.

About this clone: The antigen is unknown.

Deletions cut 2 bases from V and 2 bases from J, with 14 bases between. The germline V gene has CDR1 GTSNPN and CDR2 SVGIG (reference sequence). The CDR3 extends over 15 amino acids. The rearrangement links TRBV30 to TRBJ2-3; D is unresolved. The specimen sequenced was naive CD8+ T cells sorted from blood. The TCR was taken from a man between 18 and 35 years old in good health. For the CDR3, the DNA is TGTGCCTGGAGTCCCTATGGCGGCTCCACAGATACGCAGTATTTT. It is translated as CAWSPYGGSTDTQYF.